Listed below are T cell receptor beta chains from one sample, sequenced in a study of T-cell reconstitution after alpha-beta-depleted transplantation in children. Each CDR3 protein gets one entry after TCRdb re-called the PCR reads with MiXCR. The top ten hold 1.1% of the sample, which has hundreds of thousands of distinct CDR3 sequences, around 17% seen once. The source material was PBMCs from the stem cell graft donor, sampled from the stem cell graft. These receptors came from a human donor who donated a stem cell graft to a child with acute myeloid leukemia. Each CDR3 is given with its conserved first and last residue. A D gene is named only where the DNA matches it firmly. A clone size is listed for some rows: how often the clone was seen (once, few, many), or a class if it is expanded.

D: -
size: -
J: TRBJ1-4
V: TRBV6-1
DNA: TGTGCCAGCAGCCCCGGACGGACAAGTGGGGATCTGTTTTTT
CDR3: CASSPGRTSGDLFF

D: -
size: many
J: TRBJ1-4
V: TRBV20-1
DNA: TGCAGTGCCCACTGGGGTGGGGGAAAACTGTTTTTT
CDR3: CSAHWGGGKLFF

D: -
size: few
J: TRBJ2-1
V: TRBV5-1
DNA: TGCGCCAGCAAAGTACAGGGTGGCGATGAGCAGTTCTTC
CDR3: CASKVQGGDEQFF

D: TRBD1
size: many
J: TRBJ2-7
V: TRBV9
DNA: TGTGCCAGCAGCGTAGAAGGACAGGGCTACGAGCAGTACTTC
CDR3: CASSVEGQGYEQYF

D: -
size: -
J: TRBJ1-5
V: TRBV7-8
DNA: TGTGCCAGCAGCTATAGTCGGGAGACAAGGAAGCCCCAGCATTTT
CDR3: CASSYSRETRKPQHF

D: -
size: many
J: TRBJ2-1
V: TRBV29-1
DNA: TGCAGCGGCGGCACAAGCTCCTACAATGAGCAGTTCTTC
CDR3: CSGGTSSYNEQFF

D: TRBD1
size: many
J: TRBJ1-5
V: TRBV10-3
DNA: TGTGCCACCCAGGACAGGGTTAGCAATCAGCCCCAGCATTTT
CDR3: CATQDRVSNQPQHF

D: TRBD2
size: -
J: TRBJ2-3
V: TRBV6-1
DNA: TGTGCCAGCAGTGAACTAGCGGGGGACATAGATACGCAGTATTTT
CDR3: CASSELAGDIDTQYF

D: -
size: few
J: TRBJ1-1
V: TRBV12-3/TRBV12-4
DNA: TGTGCCAGCAGTCGACAGTTAACGCTCCCCATGAACACTGAAGCTTTCTTT
CDR3: CASSRQLTLPMNTEAFF

D: -
size: -
J: TRBJ2-1
V: TRBV5-1
DNA: TGCGCCAGCAGCTTGGTGGCAGGGAGCCATGAGCAGTTCTTC
CDR3: CASSLVAGSHEQFF

D: -
size: few
J: TRBJ1-1
V: TRBV20-1
DNA: TGCAGTGCTAGATACCCCGGACAGAACACTGAAGCTTTCTTT
CDR3: CSARYPGQNTEAFF

D: -
size: many
J: TRBJ2-7
V: TRBV20-1
DNA: TGCAGTGCTGGGGACACTGGGTACGAGCAGTACTTC
CDR3: CSAGDTGYEQYF

D: -
size: -
J: TRBJ2-4
V: TRBV13
DNA: TGTGCCAGCAGCTTACGTATCGGTCCCCCGACCAAAAACATTCAGTACTTC
CDR3: CASSLRIGPPTKNIQYF

D: -
size: many
J: TRBJ1-2
V: TRBV7-2
DNA: TGTGCCAGCAGCTTAGAGGTGGGACGGGGCTACACCTTC
CDR3: CASSLEVGRGYTF

D: TRBD2
size: many
J: TRBJ2-7
V: TRBV19
DNA: TGTGCCAGTAGTGACCCGGGGGGTCTAAAGCCCTACGAGCAGTACTTC
CDR3: CASSDPGGLKPYEQYF

D: TRBD2
size: -
J: TRBJ2-3
V: TRBV12-3/TRBV12-4
DNA: TGTGCCAGCAGTTTTTCACTAGCGGGGGTCACGAGCCCCCCAGATACGCAGTATTTT
CDR3: CASSFSLAGVTSPPDTQYF

D: -
size: many
J: TRBJ2-1
V: TRBV7-2
DNA: TGTGCCAGCAGCTTAGGTGCTAACAGTGAGCAGTTCTTC
CDR3: CASSLGANSEQFF

D: TRBD1
size: many
J: TRBJ2-1
V: TRBV12-3/TRBV12-4
DNA: TGTGCCAGCACCCCGGGACAGGGGGGCAATGAGCAGTTCTTC
CDR3: CASTPGQGGNEQFF

D: -
size: -
J: TRBJ2-3
V: TRBV11-2
DNA: TGTGCCAGCAGCTTCTCGGGCCTTAGCACAGATACGCAGTATTTT
CDR3: CASSFSGLSTDTQYF

D: TRBD1
size: -
J: TRBJ1-2
V: TRBV2
DNA: TGTGCCAGCAGTGTCCAGGGGGCCTTTGGCTACACCTTC
CDR3: CASSVQGAFGYTF

D: TRBD1
size: many
J: TRBJ1-6
V: TRBV20-1
DNA: TGCAGTGCTCCACAGGGGGGCTCCTATAATTCACCCCTCCACTTT
CDR3: CSAPQGGSYNSPLHF

D: -
size: many
J: TRBJ2-2
V: TRBV7-2
DNA: TGTGCCAGCAGCATACTCAGAGTTCGGGACACCGGGGAGCTGTTTTTT
CDR3: CASSILRVRDTGELFF

D: -
size: -
J: TRBJ1-1
V: TRBV7-9
DNA: TGTGCCAGCAGCTTACCCACAGACGGAACTGAAGCTTTCTTT
CDR3: CASSLPTDGTEAFF

D: -
size: few
J: TRBJ1-1
V: TRBV4-3
DNA: TGCGCCAGCAGCCCGAACAGGGCCCGTGAAGCTTTCTTT
CDR3: CASSPNRAREAFF

D: -
size: -
J: TRBJ2-5
V: TRBV5-1
DNA: TGCGCCAGCAGCTTGGGACAGATGTACCAAGAGACCCAGTACTTC
CDR3: CASSLGQMYQETQYF

D: -
size: many
J: TRBJ1-2
V: TRBV24-1
DNA: TGTGCCACCAGCCTAACAGGGTTTGGCTACACCTTC
CDR3: CATSLTGFGYTF

D: -
size: many
J: TRBJ2-5
V: TRBV10-3
DNA: TGTGCCATCGGAATTCCAGGGAAACAAGAGACCCAGTACTTC
CDR3: CAIGIPGKQETQYF

D: -
size: many
J: TRBJ1-3
V: TRBV7-9
DNA: TGTGCCAGCAGCTTAGCGGGTGGAAACACCATATATTTT
CDR3: CASSLAGGNTIYF

D: TRBD1
size: -
J: TRBJ1-3
V: TRBV15
DNA: TGTGCCACCAGCGACCGACAGGGACTGGGAAACACCATATATTTT
CDR3: CATSDRQGLGNTIYF

D: -
size: once
J: TRBJ2-5
V: TRBV24-1
DNA: TGTGCCACCAGTGATCTTGACAGCTTCCAAGAGACCCAGTACTTC
CDR3: CATSDLDSFQETQYF

D: -
size: once
J: TRBJ2-3
V: TRBV11-2
DNA: TGTGCCAGCAGCTTAGAAAAACTAGAAACAGATACGCAGTATTTT
CDR3: CASSLEKLETDTQYF

D: -
size: -
J: TRBJ1-1
V: TRBV18
DNA: TGTGCCAGCTCACCACTGGGTGTGCGGCCATTCTCTGAAGCTTTCTTT
CDR3: CASSPLGVRPFSEAFF

D: TRBD2
size: -
J: TRBJ2-3
V: TRBV6-5
DNA: TGTGCCAGCAGTTACGACGTTGGGGGGGACGCAGATACGCAGTATTTT
CDR3: CASSYDVGGDADTQYF

D: -
size: few
J: TRBJ2-3
V: TRBV29-1
DNA: TGCAGCGTTGAAGATCCCAGGGGATCACCCTTAGGATGGGCAGATACGCAGTATTTT
CDR3: CSVEDPRGSPLGWADTQYF

D: TRBD2
size: -
J: TRBJ2-1
V: TRBV18
DNA: TGTGCCAGCTCACCGTTACTAGCGGGGGGCAAAAGTTTGAATGAGCAGTTCTTC
CDR3: CASSPLLAGGKSLNEQFF

D: -
size: -
J: TRBJ1-5
V: TRBV29-1
DNA: TGCAGCGTTGGGGGACATGGCAATCAGCCCCAGCATTTT
CDR3: CSVGGHGNQPQHF

D: -
size: once
J: TRBJ2-1
V: TRBV14
DNA: TGTGCCAGCAGCCAAGAGTCCGGACTATGGGGGCAGTTCTTC
CDR3: CASSQESGLWGQFF

D: -
size: many
J: TRBJ2-2
V: TRBV13
DNA: TGTGCCAGCAGCACGCGGGACAGTCCTTTCACCGGGGAGCTGTTTTTT
CDR3: CASSTRDSPFTGELFF

D: TRBD2
size: -
J: TRBJ2-1
V: TRBV20-1
DNA: TGCAGTGCTGCCGGGACTAGCGGAAGCTCCTACAATGAGCAGTTCTTC
CDR3: CSAAGTSGSSYNEQFF

D: -
size: many
J: TRBJ2-1
V: TRBV6-2/TRBV6-3
DNA: TGTGCCAGCAGTTATGCAGGGCTATACAATGAGCAGTTCTTC
CDR3: CASSYAGLYNEQFF

D: TRBD1
size: many
J: TRBJ2-5
V: TRBV10-1
DNA: TGCGCCAGCAGTGACCGGGACAGTGTGCTCCAAGAGACCCAGTACTTC
CDR3: CASSDRDSVLQETQYF

D: TRBD1
size: -
J: TRBJ2-6
V: TRBV24-1
DNA: TGTGCCACCAGTGCTACGACAGGGATAGCTGGGGCCAACGTCCTGACTTTC
CDR3: CATSATTGIAGANVLTF

D: -
size: few
J: TRBJ1-5
V: TRBV28
DNA: TGTGCCAGCAGGGTTGTGAGCAATCAGCCCCAGCATTTT
CDR3: CASRVVSNQPQHF

D: -
size: many
J: TRBJ1-2
V: TRBV20-1
DNA: TGCAGTGCTAGACCGGGGGTGAACTATGGCTACACCTTC
CDR3: CSARPGVNYGYTF

D: -
size: many
J: TRBJ2-7
V: TRBV30
DNA: TGTGCCTGGGCGGGCTACGAGCAGTACTTC
CDR3: CAWAGYEQYF